Below, 2 T cell receptor beta chains from the same sample are listed, as sequenced in a study of radiation and T cells in renal cell carcinoma. The time point: blood 2 weeks post-SBRT. Regarding treatment: 15 Gy SBRT to primary tumor, nephrectomy 4 weeks later. Repertoires were generated with immunoSEQ multiplex PCR, while TCRdb's copy carries only in-frame clones and drops some. The sample contains approximately 75,000 clones, 82% of which appear only once. The specimen was blood, collected from a patient whose treatment included radiotherapy and nephrectomy. The receptors here all came from a man aged 55 to 69 with renal cell carcinoma.

The chain is built from TRBV5-1 and TRBJ2-7, with TRBD1 matching over 7 bases. The CDR3 sequence is 15 residues long. Trimming removed 3 bases from V and 2 bases from J; junction bases left unmatched: 8. In germline, CDR1 is SGHRS, CDR2 YFSETQ. CDR3 in amino acids: CASSWTSGGTYEQYF. The CDR3 DNA reads TGCGCCAGCAGCTGGACGTCAGGGGGAACCTACGAGCAGTACTTC.

CDR3 sequence: CASSLGGPSTDTQYF. The CDR3 DNA reads TGCGCCAGCAGCTTGGGTGGGCCAAGCACAGATACGCAGTATTTT. The J gene is TRBJ2-3, the V gene TRBV5-1, with D unclear. The germline CDR1 and CDR2 sequences are SGHRS and YFSETQ. Trimming left V 0 bases short and J 0 bases short, with 8 bases between. This CDR3 is built from 15 residues.